Following are 16 T cell receptor beta chains from one sample sequenced in a study of blood T cell repertoires in COVID-19. The method was immunoSEQ multiplex PCR; TCRdb's version includes in-frame clones alone and lacks a portion of them. Among about 88,000 clones listed, about 92% were seen once. Sequencing used peripheral blood. The source of these receptors is a man younger than 35 with COVID-19, enrolled during active disease.

The gene calls are TRBV6-5 and TRBJ1-1, with TRBD1 as a possible D gene (6 bases). The V and J ends lost 5 bases and 3 bases respectively, with 10 bases between them. This CDR3 spans 13 amino acids. CDR1 and CDR2 from the germline V gene are MNHEY and SVGAGI. CDR3 amino acids: CASSRTGYTEAFF. CDR3 coding DNA: TGTGCCAGCAGTCGAACAGGGTACACTGAAGCTTTCTTT.

The chain couples TRBV10-3 to TRBJ2-7; a possible D gene is TRBD2 (7 bases). The CDR3 loop spans 12 amino acids. Per germline, CDR1 ENHRY and CDR2 SYGVKD. Trimming stripped 11 bases from V and 3 bases from J, with 14 bases between. The CDR3 region is CAGGGSGYEQYF. The CDR3 coding sequence is TGTGCCGGGGGGGGCAGCGGCTACGAGCAGTACTTC.

This chain links TRBV5-1 with TRBJ2-1; D not certain. Trimming pared 0 bases from V and 7 bases from J, leaving 14 bases between. CDR3 length equals 15 residues. CDR1 is SGHRS and CDR2 is YFSETQ in the germline V gene. The CDR3 region has the DNA TGCGCCAGCAGCTTGGGCTCAGGCGCCAGGAATGAGCAGTTCTTC. This gives the protein CASSLGSGARNEQFF. Drawing the rest from reference TRBV5-1 and TRBJ2-1, the complete variable domain is KAGVTQTPRYLIKTRGQQVTLSCSPISGHRSVSWYQQTPGQGLQFLFEYFSETQRNKGNFPGRFSGRQFSNSRSEMNVSTLELGDSALYLCASSLGSGARNEQFFGPGTRLTVL.

The V and J genes are TRBV10-3 and TRBJ2-3; 10 bases agree with TRBD2. The germline CDR1 and CDR2 sequences are ENHRY and SYGVKD. This CDR3 is built from 16 residues. The trim removed 3 bases at V and 2 bases at J, leaving 5 bases unmatched. The CDR3 spells CAISDGLAEDTDTQYF. The CDR3 nucleotides read TGTGCCATCAGTGACGGACTAGCGGAGGACACAGATACGCAGTATTTT.

The chain couples TRBV19 to TRBJ2-1; 7 positions agree with TRBD1. CDR1 is LNHDA and CDR2 is SQIVND in the germline V gene (reference sequence). Trimming took 4 bases from V and 9 from J; bases not matched to a gene: 3. The CDR3 totals 12 residues. The CDR3 bases are TGTGCCAGTAGTACCAGGACAGGTGAGCAGTTCTTC. As protein: CASSTRTGEQFF.

The V and J genes are TRBV7-9 and TRBJ2-7; 7 bases are shared with TRBD1. Looked up from germline, CDR1 is SEHNR and CDR2 is FQNEAQ (reference sequence). V dropped 1 base and J dropped 2; count of bases not matched to a gene: 2. CDR3 length: 14 amino acids. Written as DNA, the CDR3 is TGTGCCAGCAGCTTAGGGGGACAGACCTACGAGCAGTACTTC. Translated: CASSLGGQTYEQYF.

J is TRBJ1-2 and V is TRBV3-1 (or the pseudogene TRBV3-2); tentatively, D is TRBD1 (6 bases). The CDR3 consists of 15 residues. From germline, CDR1 is LGHDT and CDR2 YNNKEL (reference sequence). Trimming pared 1 base from V and 4 bases from J, leaving 13 bases between. CDR3 in amino acids: CASSQGGPYTYGYTF. CDR3 nucleotides: TGTGCCAGCAGCCAAGGGGGGCCTTACACCTATGGCTACACCTTC.

The chain employs TRBV13 and TRBJ2-3; D is uncertain. The germline V gene has CDR1 PRHDT and CDR2 FYEKMQ (reference sequence). V dropped 0 bases and J dropped 6 bases, with 13 bases sitting between them. There are 15 residues in the CDR3. The DNA for the CDR3 is TGTGCCAGCAGCTTAGGGCAGGAAGAAGGCGATACGCAGTATTTT. Translation: CASSLGQEEGDTQYF. Combining the CDR3 with reference TRBV13 and TRBJ2-3 gives the whole variable domain AAGVIQSPRHLIKEKRETATLKCYPIPRHDTVYWYQQGPGQDPQFLISFYEKMQSDKGSIPDRFSAQQFSDYHSELNMSSLELGDSALYFCASSLGQEEGDTQYFGPGTRLTVL.

The V call is TRBV5-1, the J call TRBJ2-7; 11 bases match TRBD2. The CDR3 sequence is 16 residues long. CDR1 and CDR2 (germline): SGHRS, YFSETQ. The J segment lost 1 base and the V segment lost 0 bases, leaving 3 bases of the junction unmatched. CDR3 nucleotides: TGCGCCAGCAGCTTGGCAGTAGCGGGAGGGTCCTACGAGCAGTACTTC. It is translated as CASSLAVAGGSYEQYF.

The chain joins TRBV7-2 to TRBJ2-3, with D possibly being TRBD2 (5 bases). CDR1 and CDR2 from the germline V gene are SGHTA and FQGNSA. The CDR3 is made up of 14 amino acids. Trimming took 1 base from V and 3 from J, leaving 8 bases between them. CDR3 coding DNA: TGTGCCAGCAGCTTAGAACTAGAGACAGATACGCAGTATTTT. This gives the protein CASSLELETDTQYF.

The V call is TRBV6-5, the J call TRBJ2-7; D is ambiguous. The CDR3 contains 16 residues. The germline V and J ends were trimmed by 3 bases and 6 bases, with 21 bases remaining between them. Germline loops: CDR1 MNHEY, CDR2 SVGAGI. The CDR3 sequence: CASSYSYDITSAEQYF. The CDR3 DNA reads TGTGCCAGCAGTTATTCTTACGACATAACCTCTGCCGAGCAGTACTTC.

This clone was found once. The V and J genes are TRBV19 and TRBJ2-7, with 7 bases identical to TRBD1. CDR3 length: 13 amino acids. Germline assignment: CDR1 LNHDA and CDR2 SQIVND (reference sequence). V lost 5 bases, J lost 4 bases, and 5 bases stayed unmatched. The CDR3 sequence is CASSPGTAYEQYF. In DNA form, the CDR3 reads TGTGCCAGTAGTCCGGGGACAGCGTACGAGCAGTACTTC.

J is TRBJ2-1 and V is TRBV5-1, with 8 bases aligning to TRBD1. From germline, CDR1 is SGHRS and CDR2 YFSETQ. This CDR3 comprises 15 residues. V shed 4 bases, J shed 5 bases, and the junction held 8 bases outside the gene matches. CDR3 region: CASSPGQVVNNEQFF. In DNA form, the CDR3 reads TGCGCCAGCAGCCCGGGACAGGTGGTCAACAATGAGCAGTTCTTC.

This clone was recorded once. The chain recombines TRBV5-1 with TRBJ2-2; D gene unclear. The V gene lost 3 bases and the J gene lost 2 bases, with 2 bases spanning the gap. Germline assignment: CDR1 SGHRS and CDR2 YFSETQ. CDR3 length: 12 amino acids. The CDR3 DNA sequence: TGCGCCAGCAGCTCTAACACCGGGGAGCTGTTTTTT. Translating gives CASSSNTGELFF.

This rearrangement joins TRBV7-6 to TRBJ2-7; TRBD1 matches at 9 bases. V gave up 5 bases and J gave up 0 bases; unmatched junction bases: 8. CDR1 and CDR2 (germline): SGHVS, FNYEAQ. The CDR3 contains 16 residues. The CDR3 region has the DNA TGTGCCAGCAGCCAAACCGGGACAGGGTTCTCCTACGAGCAGTACTTC. This gives the protein CASSQTGTGFSYEQYF.

J is TRBJ2-3 and V is TRBV6-1, with D possibly TRBD2 on 5 matching bases. The germline V gene has CDR1 MNHNS and CDR2 SASEGT. V lost 3 bases, J lost 2 bases, and 12 bases lay in between. CDR3 length: 15 amino acids. The CDR3 region is CASSDLGSYTDTQYF. The CDR3 nucleotides read TGTGCCAGCAGTGATTTAGGGAGTTACACAGATACGCAGTATTTT.